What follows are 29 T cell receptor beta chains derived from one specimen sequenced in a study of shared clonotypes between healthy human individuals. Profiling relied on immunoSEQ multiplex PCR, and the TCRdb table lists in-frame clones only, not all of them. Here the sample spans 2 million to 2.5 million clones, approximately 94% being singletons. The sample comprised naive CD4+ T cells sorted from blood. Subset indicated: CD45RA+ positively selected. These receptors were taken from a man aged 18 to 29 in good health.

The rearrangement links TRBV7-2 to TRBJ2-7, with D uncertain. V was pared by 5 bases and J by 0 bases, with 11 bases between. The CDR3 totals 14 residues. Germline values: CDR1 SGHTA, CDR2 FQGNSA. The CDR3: CASSPDPTSYEQYF. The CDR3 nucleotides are TGTGCCAGCAGCCCTGATCCAACCTCCTACGAGCAGTACTTC.

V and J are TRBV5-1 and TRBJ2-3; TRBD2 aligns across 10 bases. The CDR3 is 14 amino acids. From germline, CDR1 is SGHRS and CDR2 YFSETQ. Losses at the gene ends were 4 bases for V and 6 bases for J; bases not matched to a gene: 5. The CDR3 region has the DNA TGCGCCAGCAGCATTCTAGCGGGAGCGGATACGCAGTATTTT. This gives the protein CASSILAGADTQYF.

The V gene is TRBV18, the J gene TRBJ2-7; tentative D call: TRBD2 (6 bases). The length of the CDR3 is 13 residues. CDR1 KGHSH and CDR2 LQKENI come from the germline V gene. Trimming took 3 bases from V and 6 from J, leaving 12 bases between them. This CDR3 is CASSPSMGLEQYF. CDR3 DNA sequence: TGTGCCAGCTCACCTTCTATGGGACTCGAGCAGTACTTC.

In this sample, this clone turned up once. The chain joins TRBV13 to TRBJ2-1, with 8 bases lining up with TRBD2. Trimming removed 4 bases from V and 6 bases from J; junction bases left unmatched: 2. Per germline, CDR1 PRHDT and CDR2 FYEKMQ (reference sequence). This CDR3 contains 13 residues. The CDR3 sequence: CASSSLAVNEQFF. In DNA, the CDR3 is TGTGCCAGCAGCTCACTAGCGGTCAATGAGCAGTTCTTC.

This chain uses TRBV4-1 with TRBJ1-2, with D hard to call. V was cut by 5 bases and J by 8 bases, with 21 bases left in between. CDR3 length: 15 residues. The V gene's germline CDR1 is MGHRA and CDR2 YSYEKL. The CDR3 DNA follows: TGCGCCAGCAGCTCAATCTGGCAGGTCCTAAAAGGCTACACCTTC. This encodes CASSSIWQVLKGYTF.

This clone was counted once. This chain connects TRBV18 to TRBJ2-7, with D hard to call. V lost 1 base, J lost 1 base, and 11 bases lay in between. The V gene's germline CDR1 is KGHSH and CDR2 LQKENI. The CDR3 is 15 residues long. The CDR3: CASSPLRTGSYEQYF. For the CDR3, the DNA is TGTGCCAGCTCACCACTAAGGACCGGGTCCTACGAGCAGTACTTC.

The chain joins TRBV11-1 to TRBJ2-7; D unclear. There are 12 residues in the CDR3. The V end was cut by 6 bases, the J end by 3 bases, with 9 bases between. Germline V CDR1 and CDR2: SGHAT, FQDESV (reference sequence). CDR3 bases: TGTGCCAGCAGTCAGAGTAGCTACGAGCAGTACTTC. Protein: CASSQSSYEQYF.

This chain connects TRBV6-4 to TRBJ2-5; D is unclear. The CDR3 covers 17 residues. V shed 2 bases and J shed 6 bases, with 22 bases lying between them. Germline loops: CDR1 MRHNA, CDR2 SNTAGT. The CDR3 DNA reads TGTGCCAGCAGTGACCCCGAGTCGAAGGGTCCCCCCAAGACCCAGTACTTC. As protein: CASSDPESKGPPKTQYF.

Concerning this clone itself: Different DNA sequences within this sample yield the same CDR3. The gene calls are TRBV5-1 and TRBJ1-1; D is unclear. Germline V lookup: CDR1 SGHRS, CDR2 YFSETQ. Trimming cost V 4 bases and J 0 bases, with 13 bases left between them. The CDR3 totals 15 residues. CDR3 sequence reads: CASSLVRSMNTEAFF. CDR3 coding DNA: TGCGCCAGCAGCCTTGTTAGGAGCATGAACACTGAAGCTTTCTTT.

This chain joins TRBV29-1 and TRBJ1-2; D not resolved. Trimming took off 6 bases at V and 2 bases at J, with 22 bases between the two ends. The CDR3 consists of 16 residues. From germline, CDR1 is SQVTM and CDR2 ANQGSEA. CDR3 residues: CSVAVAFFGPNYGYTF. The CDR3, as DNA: TGCAGCGTGGCGGTGGCCTTCTTTGGCCCGAACTATGGCTACACCTTC.

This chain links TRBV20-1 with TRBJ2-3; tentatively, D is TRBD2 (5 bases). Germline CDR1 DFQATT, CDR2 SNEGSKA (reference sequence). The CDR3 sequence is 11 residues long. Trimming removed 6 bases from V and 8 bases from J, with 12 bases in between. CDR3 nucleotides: TGCAGTGCCTATGCCGAGGGTACGCAGTATTTT. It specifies CSAYAEGTQYF.

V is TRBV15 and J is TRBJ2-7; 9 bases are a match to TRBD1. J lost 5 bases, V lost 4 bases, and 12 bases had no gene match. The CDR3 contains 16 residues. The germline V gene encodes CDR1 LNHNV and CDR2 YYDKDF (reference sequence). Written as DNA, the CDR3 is TGTGCCACCAGCAATATCAGGACAGGGGTTGTCAACGAGCAGTACTTC. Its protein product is CATSNIRTGVVNEQYF. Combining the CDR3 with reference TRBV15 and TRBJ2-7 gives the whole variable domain DAMVIQNPRYQVTQFGKPVTLSCSQTLNHNVMYWYQQKSSQAPKLLFHYYDKDFNNEADTPDNFQSRRPNTSFCFLDIRSPGLGDTAMYLCATSNIRTGVVNEQYFGPGTRLTVT.

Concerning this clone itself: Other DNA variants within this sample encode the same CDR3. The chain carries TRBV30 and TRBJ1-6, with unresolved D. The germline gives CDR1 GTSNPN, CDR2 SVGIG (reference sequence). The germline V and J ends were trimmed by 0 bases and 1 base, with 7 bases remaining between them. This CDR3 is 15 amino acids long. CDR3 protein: CAWSVLVSYNSPLHF. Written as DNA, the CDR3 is TGTGCCTGGAGTGTCTTGGTATCCTATAATTCACCCCTCCACTTT.

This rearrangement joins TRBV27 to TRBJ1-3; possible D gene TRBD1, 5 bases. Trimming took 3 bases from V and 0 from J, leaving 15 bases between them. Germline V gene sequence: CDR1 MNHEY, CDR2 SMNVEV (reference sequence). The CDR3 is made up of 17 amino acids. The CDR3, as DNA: TGTGCCAGCAGTTTGGGACGGCCCTCCTACTCTGGAAACACCATATATTTT. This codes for CASSLGRPSYSGNTIYF.

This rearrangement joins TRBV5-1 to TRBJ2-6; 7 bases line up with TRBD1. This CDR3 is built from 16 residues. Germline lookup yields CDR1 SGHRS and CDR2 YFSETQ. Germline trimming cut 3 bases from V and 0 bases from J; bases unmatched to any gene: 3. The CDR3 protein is CASSWDSPSGANVLTF. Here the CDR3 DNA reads TGCGCCAGCAGCTGGGACAGCCCCTCTGGGGCCAACGTCCTGACTTTC.

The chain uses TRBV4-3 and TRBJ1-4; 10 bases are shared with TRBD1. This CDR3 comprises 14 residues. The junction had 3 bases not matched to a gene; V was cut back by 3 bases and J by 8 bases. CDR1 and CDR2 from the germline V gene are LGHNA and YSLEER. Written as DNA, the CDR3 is TGCGCCAGCAGCCAGGACAGGGGGGTCGAAAAACTGTTTTTT. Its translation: CASSQDRGVEKLFF.

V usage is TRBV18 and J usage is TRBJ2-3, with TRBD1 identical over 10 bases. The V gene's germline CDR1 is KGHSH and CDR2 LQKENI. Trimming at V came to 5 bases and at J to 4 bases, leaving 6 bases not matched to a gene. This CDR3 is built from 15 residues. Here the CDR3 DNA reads TGTGCCAGCTCAGCCGGGACAGGGGATGCAGATACGCAGTATTTT. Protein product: CASSAGTGDADTQYF.

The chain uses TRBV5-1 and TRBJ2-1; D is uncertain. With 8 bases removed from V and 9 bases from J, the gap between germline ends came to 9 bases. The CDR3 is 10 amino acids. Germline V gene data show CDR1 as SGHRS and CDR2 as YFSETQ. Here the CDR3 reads CARGLGEQFF. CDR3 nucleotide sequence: TGCGCCAGGGGATTGGGTGAGCAGTTCTTC.

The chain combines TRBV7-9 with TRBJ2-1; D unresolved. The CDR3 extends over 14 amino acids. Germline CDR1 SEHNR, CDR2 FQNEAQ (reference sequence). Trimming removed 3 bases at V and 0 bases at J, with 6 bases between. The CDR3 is CASSFVASYNEQFF. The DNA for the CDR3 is TGTGCCAGCAGCTTTGTAGCCTCCTACAATGAGCAGTTCTTC. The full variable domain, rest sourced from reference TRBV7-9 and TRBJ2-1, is DTGVSQNPRHKITKRGQNVTFRCDPISEHNRLYWYRQTLGQGPEFLTYFQNEAQLEKSRLLSDRFSAERPKGSFSTLEIQRTEQGDSAMYLCASSFVASYNEQFFGPGTRLTVL.

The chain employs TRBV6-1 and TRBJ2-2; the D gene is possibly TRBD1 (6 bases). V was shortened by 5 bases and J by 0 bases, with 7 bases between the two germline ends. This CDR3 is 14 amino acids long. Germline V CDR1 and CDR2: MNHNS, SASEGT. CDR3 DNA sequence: TGTGCCAGCAGTAACAGGGCGAACACCGGGGAGCTGTTTTTT. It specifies CASSNRANTGELFF.

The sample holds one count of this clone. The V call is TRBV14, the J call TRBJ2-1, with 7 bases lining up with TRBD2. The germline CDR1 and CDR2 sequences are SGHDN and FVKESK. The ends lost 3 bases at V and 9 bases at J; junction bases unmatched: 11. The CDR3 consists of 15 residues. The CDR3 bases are TGTGCCAGCAGCCAGCCATACGGGAGGAGGGGTGAGCAGTTCTTC. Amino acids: CASSQPYGRRGEQFF.

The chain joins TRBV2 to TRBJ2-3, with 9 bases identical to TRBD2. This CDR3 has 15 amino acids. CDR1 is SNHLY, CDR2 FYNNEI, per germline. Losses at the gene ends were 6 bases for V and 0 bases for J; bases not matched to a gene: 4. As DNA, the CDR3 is TGTGCCAGCAGGCGGGGGGGCATGAGCACAGATACGCAGTATTTT. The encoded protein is CASRRGGMSTDTQYF.

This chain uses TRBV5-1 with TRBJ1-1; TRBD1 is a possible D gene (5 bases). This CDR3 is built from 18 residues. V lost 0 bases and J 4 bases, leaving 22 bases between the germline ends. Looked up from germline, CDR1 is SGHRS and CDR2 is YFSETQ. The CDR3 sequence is CASSLAVGVSGHSTEAFF. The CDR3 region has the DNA TGCGCCAGCAGCTTGGCCGTGGGGGTATCGGGCCATAGCACTGAAGCTTTCTTT.

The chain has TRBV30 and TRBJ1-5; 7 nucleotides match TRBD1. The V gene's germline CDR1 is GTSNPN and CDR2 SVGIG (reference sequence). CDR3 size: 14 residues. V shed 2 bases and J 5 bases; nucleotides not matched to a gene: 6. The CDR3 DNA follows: TGTGCCTGGAGTTTCGGGACAGAAGATCAGCCCCAGCATTTT. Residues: CAWSFGTEDQPQHF.

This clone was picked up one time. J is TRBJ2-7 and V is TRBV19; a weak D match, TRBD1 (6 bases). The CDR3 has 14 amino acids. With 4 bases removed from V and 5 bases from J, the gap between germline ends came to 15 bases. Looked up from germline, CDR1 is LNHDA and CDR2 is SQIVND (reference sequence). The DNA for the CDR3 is TGTGCCAGTAGTAAAGAGACAGGACCCCACGAGCAGTACTTC. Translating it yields CASSKETGPHEQYF.

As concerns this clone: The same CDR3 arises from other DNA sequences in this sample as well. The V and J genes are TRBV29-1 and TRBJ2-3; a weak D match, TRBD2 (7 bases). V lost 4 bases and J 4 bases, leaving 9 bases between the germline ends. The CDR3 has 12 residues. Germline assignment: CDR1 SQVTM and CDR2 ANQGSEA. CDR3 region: CSVGGGADTQYF. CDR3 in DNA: TGCAGCGTTGGGGGGGGCGCAGATACGCAGTATTTT.

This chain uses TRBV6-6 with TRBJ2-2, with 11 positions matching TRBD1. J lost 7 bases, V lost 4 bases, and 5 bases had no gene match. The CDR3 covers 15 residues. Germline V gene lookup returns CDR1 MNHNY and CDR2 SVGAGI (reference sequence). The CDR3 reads CASSLDRGRIGELFF. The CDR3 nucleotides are TGTGCCAGCAGTTTGGACAGGGGGCGTATCGGGGAGCTGTTTTTT.

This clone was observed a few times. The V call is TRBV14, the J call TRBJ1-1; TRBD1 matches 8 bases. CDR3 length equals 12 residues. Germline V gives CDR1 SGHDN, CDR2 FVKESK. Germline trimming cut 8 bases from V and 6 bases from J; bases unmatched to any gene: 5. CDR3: CASGQGSAEAFF. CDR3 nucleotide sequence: TGTGCCAGCGGACAGGGTTCGGCTGAAGCTTTCTTT.

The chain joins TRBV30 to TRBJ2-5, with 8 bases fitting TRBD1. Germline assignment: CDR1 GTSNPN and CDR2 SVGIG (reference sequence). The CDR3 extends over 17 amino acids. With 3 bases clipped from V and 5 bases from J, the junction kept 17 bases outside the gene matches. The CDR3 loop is CAWSDRLRGLPKETQYF. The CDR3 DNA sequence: TGTGCCTGGAGCGATCGACTCAGGGGGCTACCCAAGGAGACCCAGTACTTC.